The 14 T cell receptor beta chains given below trace back to one sample, sequenced in a study of OX40 agonist ivuxolimab in advanced cancers. Generated by immunoSEQ multiplex PCR, the TCRdb table keeps only in-frame clones and is missing some. The data hold fewer than 20,000 clones, with roughly 87% observed a single time. Sequencing used CD4+ or CD8+ T cells sorted from blood, obtained in a trial of the OX40 agonist ivuxolimab. The receptors derive from an adult with an advanced solid tumor such as melanoma, head and neck, liver or kidney cancer.

The genes are TRBV10-3 and TRBJ2-1; 8 bases are a match to TRBD2. The ends lost 0 bases at V and 6 bases at J; junction bases unmatched: 7. This CDR3 spans 16 amino acids. The V gene's germline CDR1 is ENHRY and CDR2 SYGVKD. Here the CDR3 reads CAISESASGLLNEQFF. The CDR3 DNA is TGTGCCATCAGTGAGTCGGCTAGCGGGCTCCTCAATGAGCAGTTCTTC.

The rearrangement uses TRBV7-8 and TRBJ2-5; D assignment may be TRBD1 or TRBD2 (6 bases each). V gave up 6 bases and J gave up 5 bases, with 16 bases separating them. CDR1 is SGHVS and CDR2 is FQNEAQ in the germline V gene. The CDR3 consists of 14 residues. CDR3 loop: CASSYRDFGETQYF. CDR3 DNA: TGTGCCAGCAGTTACAGGGACTTCGGGGAGACCCAGTACTTC.

J is TRBJ1-2 and V is TRBV5-1, with 9 bases lining up with TRBD1. V shed 0 bases, J shed 6 bases, and the junction held 6 bases outside the gene matches. The germline V gene encodes CDR1 SGHRS and CDR2 YFSETQ. This CDR3 spans 15 amino acids. The CDR3 spells CASSLVWGQGDGYTF. The CDR3 nucleotides read TGCGCCAGCAGCTTGGTGTGGGGACAGGGAGATGGCTACACCTTC. The entire variable domain, with the rest obtained from reference TRBV5-1 and TRBJ1-2, is as follows: KAGVTQTPRYLIKTRGQQVTLSCSPISGHRSVSWYQQTPGQGLQFLFEYFSETQRNKGNFPGRFSGRQFSNSRSEMNVSTLELGDSALYLCASSLVWGQGDGYTFGSGTRLTVV.

The rearrangement uses TRBV28 and TRBJ1-1, with a weak D call TRBD1 (6 bases). The CDR3 runs to 15 residues. V was shortened by 6 bases and J by 7 bases, with 21 bases between the two germline ends. Germline V lookup: CDR1 MDHEN, CDR2 SYDVKM. The CDR3 coding sequence is TGTGCCAGCAGCCGGACAGTCGCGGACATCAGTGAAGCTTTCTTT. It codes for CASSRTVADISEAFF.

In this sample, this clone turned up once. This sequence joins TRBV7-6 and TRBJ2-3; no definite D call. The ends were cut back, 5 bases at V and 4 bases at J, with 13 bases in the middle. Germline V CDR1 and CDR2: SGHVS, FNYEAQ. This CDR3 is 14 amino acids long. The CDR3 region is CASSQSRGPDTQYF. DNA for the CDR3: TGTGCCAGCAGCCAATCCCGCGGCCCAGATACGCAGTATTTT. Full variable domain (remainder filled in from reference TRBV7-6 and TRBJ2-3): GAGVSQSPRYKVTKRGQDVALRCDPISGHVSLYWYRQALGQGPEFLTYFNYEAQQDKSGLPNDRFSAERPEGSISTLTIQRTEQRDSAMYRCASSQSRGPDTQYFGPGTRLTVL.

The chain couples TRBV14 to TRBJ2-1; the match to TRBD2 covers 7 bases. CDR1 SGHDN and CDR2 FVKESK come from the germline V gene. Trimming cost V 2 bases and J 7 bases; bases outside gene matches: 8. The length of the CDR3 is 15 residues. The CDR3 region is CASSQTWRGWNEQFF. CDR3 nucleotides: TGTGCCAGCAGCCAAACCTGGCGGGGGTGGAATGAGCAGTTCTTC.

The chain has TRBV15 and TRBJ1-1; D is unresolved. Germline lookup yields CDR1 LNHNV and CDR2 YYDKDF (reference sequence). This CDR3 has 14 amino acids. Between the trimmed V and J ends, which lost 0 bases and 2 bases, there was a span of 7 bases. As DNA, the CDR3 is TGTGCCACCAGCAGAGATGATTCTAACACTGAAGCTTTCTTT. Translating it yields CATSRDDSNTEAFF. The entire variable domain, with the rest obtained from reference TRBV15 and TRBJ1-1, is as follows: DAMVIQNPRYQVTQFGKPVTLSCSQTLNHNVMYWYQQKSSQAPKLLFHYYDKDFNNEADTPDNFQSRRPNTSFCFLDIRSPGLGDTAMYLCATSRDDSNTEAFFGQGTRLTVV.

The chain combines TRBV7-3 with TRBJ2-7; TRBD1 might be the D (5 bases). CDR1 and CDR2 (germline): SGHTA, FQGTGA. The CDR3 length is 14 residues. V lost 5 bases to trimming and J lost 2 bases, with 13 bases between them. CDR3 amino acids: CASSDLDNPYEQYF. In DNA form, the CDR3 reads TGTGCCAGCAGCGATTTGGACAATCCCTACGAGCAGTACTTC.

Judged by abundance, this clone is medium-sized. The chain uses TRBV7-9 and TRBJ1-3; D call uncertain. Trimming cost V 3 bases and J 8 bases, with 17 bases left between them. The CDR3 is made up of 15 amino acids. Germline assignment: CDR1 SEHNR and CDR2 FQNEAQ (reference sequence). The CDR3 is CASSFLSGFGDTIYF. The CDR3 DNA is TGTGCCAGCAGCTTTCTCTCGGGGTTCGGGGACACCATATATTTT.

The chain employs TRBV6-5 and TRBJ2-2; D remains unclear. CDR3 length equals 13 residues. V was shortened by 0 bases and J by 7 bases, with 6 bases between the two germline ends. The germline CDR1 and CDR2 sequences are MNHEY and SVGAGI. The CDR3, as DNA: TGTGCCAGCAGTTACTCTACGGGCGGGGAGCTGTTTTTT. Translated, it gives CASSYSTGGELFF.

The chain combines TRBV10-2 with TRBJ2-7; D remains unclear. V dropped 3 bases and J dropped 2 bases, with 8 bases sitting between them. CDR3 size: 13 residues. CDR1 WSHSY and CDR2 SAAADI come from the germline V gene. As DNA, the CDR3 is TGCGCCAGCAGTGACTTTGTCACCTACGAGCAGTACTTC. It translates to CASSDFVTYEQYF.

The V gene is TRBV27, the J gene TRBJ2-1; D might be TRBD1 (6 bases). V lost 2 bases to trimming and J lost 1 base, with 15 bases between them. CDR3 length equals 17 residues. Germline CDR1 is MNHEY and CDR2 is SMNVEV (reference sequence). In DNA, the CDR3 is TGTGCCAGCAGTTTAACTGCAGGGGAGTCTTCCTACAATGAGCAGTTCTTC. The encoded protein is CASSLTAGESSYNEQFF.

The chain uses TRBV5-1 and TRBJ1-1; the D is unclear. The CDR3 sequence is 18 residues long. Germline CDR1 and CDR2: SGHRS and YFSETQ. The germline V and J ends were trimmed by 0 bases and 1 base, with 19 bases remaining between them. CDR3 sequence (DNA): TGCGCCAGCAGCTTGGTGGTGGGCCAAACCTTAAAGAACACTGAAGCTTTCTTT. Amino acids: CASSLVVGQTLKNTEAFF.

The V and J genes are TRBV29-1 and TRBJ1-1; a weak D match, TRBD1 (5 bases). CDR1 is SQVTM, CDR2 ANQGSEA, per germline. Trimming stripped 4 bases from V and 5 bases from J, with 11 bases between. CDR3 size: 12 residues. In DNA, the CDR3 is TGCAGCGTTGTGGTGGGGGGAACTGAAGCTTTCTTT. Protein: CSVVVGGTEAFF.